This T cell receptor beta chain was recorded in a study of ipilimumab plus nivolumab after autologous stem cell transplantation. At the level of the study: Typical patient got 5 ipilimumab doses and 7 or 8 nivolumab doses (median). The DLBCL group included primary refractory and relapsed cases.

The CDR3 loop spans 14 amino acids. The germline V and J ends were trimmed by 10 bases and 2 bases, with 17 bases remaining between them. In germline, CDR1 is ENHRY, CDR2 SYGVKD. Ipilimumab, 1 mg/kg, started 14 to 28 days after autologous transplant. Sequencing was performed with immunoSEQ multiplex PCR; in TCRdb, only in-frame clones are kept and a portion is missing. The sample contains tens of thousands of clones, 83% of which appear only once. This TCR was recovered from a male donor with diffuse large B-cell lymphoma. This specimen consisted of PBMCs, obtained in a trial of ipilimumab plus nivolumab as post-transplant consolidation. The gene calls are TRBV10-3 and TRBJ2-5; D not certain. The CDR3 DNA reads TGTGCCACCTCACTGGGCCTCGGGCAAGAGACCCAGTACTTC. Translation gives CATSLGLGQETQYF.